This TCR beta chain emerged from a study of cytomegalovirus exposure and HLA in healthy donors. Study-level points and caveats: Rarity characterized most TCR sequences, yet some public TCRs appeared in many donors.

Of note for this clone: What it binds is not known.

This CDR3 has 15 residues. CDR1 is MNHNS, CDR2 SASEGT, per germline. Trimming took 0 bases from V and 2 from J; bases not matched to a gene: 0. Libraries were prepared by immunoSEQ multiplex PCR; TCRdb keeps only in-frame clonotypes and omits some of them. This table holds some 60,000 clones, 95% to 96% found once. The source is a man younger than 30 in good health and CMV-seronegative. The chain carries TRBV6-1 and TRBJ2-7; 11 bases line up with TRBD2. Sequenced sample: PBMCs. The CDR3 loop reads CASSEALAGAYEQYF. CDR3 sequence (DNA): TGTGCCAGCAGTGAAGCACTAGCGGGAGCCTACGAGCAGTACTTC.